This T cell receptor beta chain was sequenced during a study of identical twins. The V segment lost 7 bases and the J segment 5 bases; nucleotides outside the gene matches: 2. This CDR3 comprises 13 residues. Germline values: CDR1 KGHSH, CDR2 LQKENI. This clonotype was seen a few times. MiXCR was run by TCRdb on the 5' RACE reads, yielding one entry per CDR3 protein. This table has roughly 720,000 distinct CDR3 sequences, around a sixth appearing once. The same specimen was also included in a second study, on T cells expressing NK-cell markers.

The sequence was collected from a woman between 18 and 29 years old in good health. The V gene is TRBV18, the J gene TRBJ2-1; 10 positions match TRBD1. The specimen was PBMCs. CDR3 nucleotides: TGTGCCAGCTTGGACAGGGGGGACAATGAGCAGTTCTTC. It yields the protein CASLDRGDNEQFF.